Presented here are 27 T cell receptor beta chains from one specimen sequenced in a study of beta chain features in type 1 diabetes. Expressed TCRB transcripts were sequenced because the entire RNA isolate underwent reverse transcription. TCRdb's table, derived via immunoSEQ multiplex PCR, lists solely in-frame clones and lacks some. Seen here are about 180,000 clones, 10% to 15% observed once, and the top ten hold about 0.59%. Specimen: central memory CD4+ T cells from blood. Source of these receptors: a young woman in good health.

The genes are TRBV19 and TRBJ2-2; 16 bases line up with TRBD2. The CDR3 length is 18 residues. Losses at the gene ends were 6 bases for V and 6 bases for J; bases not matched to a gene: 10. Germline V gene data show CDR1 as LNHDA and CDR2 as SQIVND (reference sequence). CDR3 residues: CASSLTGTSGRAPGELFF. The DNA of the CDR3 is TGTGCCAGTAGCCTTACCGGGACTAGCGGGAGGGCTCCCGGGGAGCTGTTTTTT.

The rearrangement uses TRBV11-3 and TRBJ2-1, with 7 bases lining up with TRBD2. Germline assignment: CDR1 SGHNT and CDR2 YENEEA. Trimming took 5 bases from V and 6 from J; bases not matched to a gene: 10. The length of the CDR3 is 15 residues. The CDR3 region is CASSDRDYAGNEQFF. In DNA, the CDR3 is TGTGCCAGCAGCGACCGGGACTACGCTGGCAATGAGCAGTTCTTC.

This clone was seen only a few times. The chain combines TRBV27 with TRBJ1-5; 7 nucleotides line up with TRBD1. J lost 2 bases, V lost 7 bases, and 8 bases had no gene match. This CDR3 comprises 15 residues. Per the germline V gene, CDR1 is MNHEY and CDR2 is SMNVEV (reference sequence). The CDR3 nucleotides read TGTGCCAGCAAGAAGGGGGCGAGGGGCAATCAGCCCCAGCATTTT. This gives the protein CASKKGARGNQPQHF.

In this sample, this clone turned up a few times. This likely comes from a read error, as the CDR3 has no conserved phenylalanine or tryptophan at its end. Because the CDR3's place on the DNA is in doubt, the DNA is left out and the CDR3 is given as listed by TCRdb. The rearrangement uses TRBV30 and TRBJ1-2. From its first to its last residue, the CDR3 has 11 amino acids. Germline V lookup: CDR1 GTSNPN, CDR2 SVGIG (reference sequence). CDR3 in amino acids: CAWTPRNPVTN.

This clone has just a few counts. The V and J genes are TRBV11-2 and TRBJ2-1, with 12 bases aligning to TRBD2. CDR3 length equals 16 residues. The V and J ends lost 5 bases and 3 bases, in that order; junction bases with no gene match: 5. Germline lookup yields CDR1 SGHAT and CDR2 FQNNGV. The CDR3 region is CASSPRTSGIYNEQFF. The CDR3 DNA is TGTGCCAGCAGCCCACGGACTAGCGGGATCTACAATGAGCAGTTCTTC.

V is TRBV7-9 and J is TRBJ2-3, with 7 bases lining up with TRBD2. V lost 6 bases to trimming and J lost 5 bases; unmatched junction nucleotides: 5. The CDR3 spans 13 residues. Germline V lookup: CDR1 SEHNR, CDR2 FQNEAQ (reference sequence). The CDR3 reads CASRRDYLDTQYF. The CDR3 DNA reads as TGTGCCAGCAGAAGGGACTACCTAGATACGCAGTATTTT.

The chain employs TRBV28 and TRBJ1-6; D ambiguous. The CDR3 is 12 amino acids. Per the germline V gene, CDR1 is MDHEN and CDR2 is SYDVKM. Trimming removed 7 bases from V and 9 bases from J, with 10 bases in between. The CDR3 DNA sequence: TGTGCCAGCAAAGTAGAAATTTCACCCCTCCACTTT. Protein sequence: CASKVEISPLHF. Based on the CDR3 plus reference TRBV28 and TRBJ1-6, the full variable domain is DVKVTQSSRYLVKRTGEKVFLECVQDMDHENMFWYRQDPGLGLRLIYFSYDVKMKEKGDIPEGYSVSREKKERFSLILESASTNQTSMYLCASKVEISPLHFGNGTRLTVT.

With regard to this clone: A much larger clone is a single base away; this may be a read error. This rearrangement joins TRBV6-5 to TRBJ2-1; 12 bases align to TRBD2. Germline CDR1 is MNHEY and CDR2 is SVGAGI. The CDR3 totals 14 residues. The V gene end was trimmed by 5 bases and the J gene end by 5 bases; junction bases not matched to a gene: 1. The CDR3 nucleotides are TGTGCCAGCAGTCTAGCGGGAGGGAACAATGAGCAGTTCTTC. Amino acids: CASSLAGGNNEQFF.

The chain carries TRBV7-2 and TRBJ2-2, with a tentative D call TRBD1 (5 bases). Looked up from germline, CDR1 is SGHTA and CDR2 is FQGNSA. This CDR3 has 13 amino acids. The germline V and J ends were trimmed by 6 bases and 5 bases, with 10 bases remaining between them. The CDR3 DNA is TGTGCCAGCAGTTTCTCAGGGACCGGGGAGCTGTTTTTT. Protein: CASSFSGTGELFF.

The V gene is TRBV7-9, the J gene TRBJ1-5, with 7 bases lining up with TRBD1. The V gene end was trimmed by 5 bases and the J gene end by 5 bases; junction bases not matched to a gene: 9. Germline CDR1 SEHNR, CDR2 FQNEAQ (reference sequence). The CDR3 covers 15 residues. This CDR3 reads CASSKTGSEDQPQHF. In nucleotides, the CDR3 is TGTGCCAGCAGCAAGACAGGGTCGGAGGATCAGCCCCAGCATTTT. Complete variable domain (other parts from reference TRBV7-9 and TRBJ1-5): DTGVSQNPRHKITKRGQNVTFRCDPISEHNRLYWYRQTLGQGPEFLTYFQNEAQLEKSRLLSDRFSAERPKGSFSTLEIQRTEQGDSAMYLCASSKTGSEDQPQHFGDGTRLSIL.

The V call is TRBV28, the J call TRBJ2-1; the match to TRBD2 covers 8 bases. Per germline, CDR1 MDHEN and CDR2 SYDVKM. Trimming at V came to 7 bases and at J to 6 bases, leaving 11 bases not matched to a gene. The CDR3 is made up of 15 amino acids. Here the CDR3 DNA reads TGTGCCAGCATTCATGGGACTAGGTCCAGCAATGAGCAGTTCTTC. As protein: CASIHGTRSSNEQFF.

This clone turned up a few times. The chain joins TRBV7-8 to TRBJ2-5, with TRBD2 matching 7 bases. With 5 bases clipped from V and 4 bases from J, the junction kept 7 bases outside the gene matches. Germline CDR1 and CDR2: SGHVS and FQNEAQ. This CDR3 is 14 amino acids long. CDR3 coding DNA: TGTGCCAGCAGCCCACGGACTAGGGTAGAGACCCAGTACTTC. Translation: CASSPRTRVETQYF. Based on the CDR3 plus reference TRBV7-8 and TRBJ2-5, the full variable domain is GAGVSQSPRYKVAKRGQDVALRCDPISGHVSLFWYQQALGQGPEFLTYFQNEAQLDKSGLPSDRFFAERPEGSVSTLKIQRTQQEDSAVYLCASSPRTRVETQYFGPGTRLLVL.

This clone was counted only a few times. The chain's CDR3 is CASRRRDRKGGYTF. The CDR3 nucleotides are TGTGCCAGCAGACGCCGGGACAGGAAAGGGGGCTACACCTTC. V and J are TRBV6-5 and TRBJ1-2; 8 bases fit TRBD1. The junction had 11 bases not matched to a gene; V was cut back by 6 bases and J by 8 bases. Germline CDR1 MNHEY, CDR2 SVGAGI. The CDR3 loop spans 14 amino acids.

V is TRBV18 and J is TRBJ2-7, with 7 bases lining up with TRBD1. Germline CDR1 KGHSH, CDR2 LQKENI. The junction had 2 bases not matched to a gene; V was cut back by 3 bases and J by 3 bases. This CDR3 region has 13 residues. The CDR3 nucleotides are TGTGCCAGCTCACCGGGACAGTACTACGAGCAGTACTTC. As protein: CASSPGQYYEQYF.

This chain uses TRBV7-3 with TRBJ2-3; 7 nucleotides align to TRBD1. CDR3 length: 13 residues. V lost 8 bases, J lost 2 bases, and 4 bases stayed unmatched. CDR1 is SGHTA, CDR2 FQGTGA, per germline. The CDR3 region has the DNA TGTGCCAGCCAACAGGGGTCCACAGATACGCAGTATTTT. Residues: CASQQGSTDTQYF.

The V and J genes are TRBV30 and TRBJ2-7, with D perhaps matching TRBD2 (5 bases). The CDR3 has 13 amino acids. Germline loops: CDR1 GTSNPN, CDR2 SVGIG (reference sequence). V was shortened by 1 base and J by 7 bases, with 14 bases between the two germline ends. The CDR3 DNA reads TGTGCCTGGAGTGCTGGGCCAAGGAGGGAGCAGTACTTC. This encodes CAWSAGPRREQYF.

This clone turned up a few times. The chain links TRBV5-6 to TRBJ1-5; TRBD1 is a possible D gene (5 bases). The CDR3 is 16 residues long. Germline-derived CDR1 and CDR2 are SGHDT and YYEEEE. V shed 0 bases and J shed 2 bases, with 12 bases lying between them. The CDR3 loop is CASSLARRGGNQPQHF. As DNA, the CDR3 is TGTGCCAGCAGCTTGGCTCGTAGGGGTGGCAATCAGCCCCAGCATTTT.

This clone was detected only a few times. J is TRBJ2-7 and V is TRBV7-2; 7 bases are shared with TRBD2. The CDR3 totals 13 residues. Trimming cost V 5 bases and J 7 bases; bases outside gene matches: 8. CDR1 and CDR2 (germline): SGHTA, FQGNSA. The CDR3 bases are TGTGCCAGCAGCCCGGGACTACCGTGGGAGCAGTACTTC. Protein product: CASSPGLPWEQYF.

V is TRBV16 and J is TRBJ2-7; 10 bases are a match to TRBD2. CDR3 length: 15 residues. J lost 3 bases, V lost 4 bases, and 6 bases had no gene match. Germline CDR1 KGHSY, CDR2 FQNENV. DNA for the CDR3: TGTGCCAGCAGCCTAGGGACTAGCGCACTCTACGAGCAGTACTTC. It is translated as CASSLGTSALYEQYF.

This clone occurred a few times. V and J are TRBV30 and TRBJ1-4; D is possibly TRBD1 (5 bases). Trimming shortened V by 1 base and J by 8 bases, and 8 bases separated the two germline ends. This CDR3 is 12 amino acids long. The V gene's germline CDR1 is GTSNPN and CDR2 SVGIG (reference sequence). In DNA form, the CDR3 reads TGTGCCTGGAGTGCGACAGACGAAAAACTGTTTTTT. Encoded protein: CAWSATDEKLFF.

The chain links TRBV19 to TRBJ1-2, with unresolved D. Germline V gene lookup returns CDR1 LNHDA and CDR2 SQIVND (reference sequence). Trimming took off 6 bases at V and 2 bases at J, with 13 bases between the two ends. The CDR3 sequence is 14 residues long. CDR3 nucleotides: TGTGCCAGTAGGAAACAGAGCTCGAACTATGGCTACACCTTC. It is translated as CASRKQSSNYGYTF.

This clone showed up just a few times. The V gene is TRBV6-5, the J gene TRBJ2-5, with TRBD1 matching 11 bases. The CDR3 contains 15 residues. Germline V CDR1 and CDR2: MNHEY, SVGAGI. V lost 5 bases to trimming and J lost 5 bases; unmatched junction nucleotides: 7. As DNA, the CDR3 is TGTGCCAGCAGTCGTACCGGGACAGGGGGGGAGACCCAGTACTTC. It is translated as CASSRTGTGGETQYF.

This clone was counted a few times. This chain uses TRBV6-6 with TRBJ1-2, with D uncertain. Trimming left V 6 bases short and J 7 bases short, with 15 bases between. The CDR3 has 13 amino acids. Germline assignment: CDR1 MNHNY and CDR2 SVGAGI (reference sequence). The CDR3 DNA reads TGTGCCAGCAGGGAAGACGCAGGCCCTGGCTACACCTTC. As protein: CASREDAGPGYTF.

The table lists this clone with a few counts. CDR3 amino acids: CAIERGEKLFF. The CDR3 DNA sequence: TGTGCCATCGAGAGGGGGGAAAAACTGTTTTTT. This sequence joins TRBV28 and TRBJ1-4, with a weak D call TRBD1 (6 bases). Trimming shortened V by 10 bases and J by 8 bases, and 11 bases separated the two germline ends. Per germline, CDR1 MDHEN and CDR2 SYDVKM. The CDR3 extends over 11 amino acids.

V gene TRBV7-2 combines with J gene TRBJ2-3; 10 bases are a match to TRBD2. Germline loops: CDR1 SGHTA, CDR2 FQGNSA. J lost 4 bases, V lost 2 bases, and 3 bases had no gene match. CDR3 length: 15 amino acids. The CDR3 region is CASSLKAGGADTQYF. As DNA, the CDR3 is TGTGCCAGCAGCTTAAAAGCGGGAGGGGCAGATACGCAGTATTTT. The full variable domain, with the rest looked up from reference TRBV7-2 and TRBJ2-3, is GAGVSQSPSNKVTEKGKDVELRCDPISGHTALYWYRQSLGQGLEFLIYFQGNSAPDKSGLPSDRFSAERTGGSVSTLTIQRTQQEDSAVYLCASSLKAGGADTQYFGPGTRLTVL.

The V gene is TRBV30, the J gene TRBJ2-2, with unresolved D. V was clipped by 6 bases and J by 6 bases, with 14 bases between them. Germline CDR1 and CDR2: GTSNPN and SVGIG (reference sequence). The CDR3 totals 13 residues. The CDR3 loop is CACLLWSSGELFF. In DNA form, the CDR3 reads TGTGCCTGCTTGCTATGGAGTTCCGGGGAGCTGTTTTTT.

This chain joins TRBV4-3 and TRBJ1-2; D remains ambiguous. CDR3 size: 16 residues. In germline, CDR1 is LGHNA, CDR2 YSLEER. Between the trimmed V and J ends, which lost 0 bases and 4 bases, there was a span of 15 bases. The CDR3 region is CASSQDWPGVRYGYTF. The CDR3 bases are TGCGCCAGCAGCCAAGATTGGCCCGGGGTCCGCTATGGCTACACCTTC.